This passage covers 18 T cell receptor beta chains from one sample sequenced in a study of CD8+ T cells in alopecia areata. Treatment noted: oral pan-JAK inhibitor, 5-10 mg twice daily. It was cDNA, reverse transcribed from extracted RNA, that served as the sequencing template. Repertoires were generated with immunoSEQ multiplex PCR, while TCRdb's copy carries only in-frame clones and drops some. The sample carries 95,000 to 150,000 clones, about half recorded once. The source material was CD4+ T cells sorted from blood, sampled at week 4, from a patient treated with tofacitinib. These receptors all stem from a human donor with alopecia areata.

J is TRBJ2-5 and V is TRBV6-1; no clear D gene. V dropped 6 bases and J dropped 5 bases, with 13 bases sitting between them. The germline V gene encodes CDR1 MNHNS and CDR2 SASEGT. The CDR3 is made up of 13 amino acids. CDR3: CASRTPPGETQYF. CDR3 nucleotide sequence: TGTGCCAGCAGGACCCCGCCTGGGGAGACCCAGTACTTC.

The chain links TRBV18 to TRBJ2-1; 7 nucleotides match TRBD1. Germline trimming cut 6 bases from V and 8 bases from J; bases unmatched to any gene: 4. The CDR3 length is 12 residues. The V gene's germline CDR1 is KGHSH and CDR2 LQKENI. The DNA of the CDR3 is TGTGCCAGCTCGCTAGACAGGGATGAGCAGTTCTTC. Translated, it gives CASSLDRDEQFF.

The chain uses TRBV11-2 and TRBJ2-3; TRBD2 might be the D (6 bases). This CDR3 is 16 amino acids long. Trimming stripped 5 bases from V and 3 bases from J, with 18 bases between. CDR1 and CDR2 from the germline V gene are SGHAT and FQNNGV. The CDR3 DNA follows: TGTGCCAGCAGCCAAGGAGGGTGGAGGGAAACAGATACGCAGTATTTT. Protein: CASSQGGWRETDTQYF.

The chain is built from TRBV6-6 and TRBJ2-5; D possibly corresponds to TRBD1 (6 bases). The CDR3 consists of 13 residues. Germline loops: CDR1 MNHNY, CDR2 SVGAGI (reference sequence). V lost 6 bases and J 3 bases, leaving 11 bases between the germline ends. CDR3 region: CASRPTGKETQYF. The DNA of the CDR3 is TGTGCCAGCAGACCTACAGGGAAAGAGACCCAGTACTTC.

J is TRBJ1-2 and V is TRBV7-3; 8 bases map to TRBD1. V trimming: 5 bases; J trimming: 10 bases; junction bases outside the gene matches: 9. This CDR3 is 13 amino acids long. Germline values: CDR1 SGHTA, CDR2 FQGTGA. CDR3 region: CASSPGQGVDYTF. Written as DNA, the CDR3 is TGTGCCAGCAGCCCCGGACAGGGAGTGGACTACACCTTC.

This chain connects TRBV6-1 to TRBJ2-2; D is possibly TRBD1 (5 bases). This CDR3 spans 13 amino acids. The V gene's germline CDR1 is MNHNS and CDR2 SASEGT. The V end was cut by 3 bases, the J end by 4 bases, with 6 bases between. The CDR3 loop reads CASSDRVTGELFF. The CDR3 DNA is TGTGCCAGCAGTGACAGGGTCACCGGGGAGCTGTTTTTT.

This clone turned up a few times. The V gene is TRBV14, the J gene TRBJ2-1; D remains ambiguous. The CDR3 sequence is 13 residues long. The V and J ends lost 0 bases and 9 bases respectively, with 9 bases between them. The germline V gene has CDR1 SGHDN and CDR2 FVKESK. The CDR3 DNA reads TGTGCCAGCAGCCAAGATTCGCGAGGTGAGCAGTTCTTC. Its protein is CASSQDSRGEQFF.

The rearrangement links TRBV5-1 to TRBJ1-4; D ambiguous. CDR3 size: 15 residues. Per the germline V gene, CDR1 is SGHRS and CDR2 is YFSETQ. V shed 0 bases and J shed 2 bases, with 8 bases lying between them. The CDR3 spells CASSLALRTNEKLFF. Here the CDR3 DNA reads TGCGCCAGCAGCTTGGCCTTGAGGACTAATGAAAAACTGTTTTTT.

The chain recombines TRBV20-1 with TRBJ2-7; D remains unclear. This CDR3 is 10 amino acids long. Per germline, CDR1 DFQATT and CDR2 SNEGSKA (reference sequence). Trimming took off 7 bases at V and 3 bases at J, with 7 bases between the two ends. This chain's CDR3 is CSVWSYEQYF. In nucleotides, the CDR3 is TGCAGTGTGTGGAGCTACGAGCAGTACTTC.

V gene TRBV7-7 combines with J gene TRBJ2-3; D unclear. The CDR3 loop spans 15 amino acids. From germline, CDR1 is SSHAT and CDR2 FNYEAQ (reference sequence). The ends were cut back, 1 base at V and 6 bases at J, with 14 bases in the middle. CDR3 residues: CASSLGHPGVDTQYF. The DNA of the CDR3 is TGTGCCAGCAGCTTAGGCCACCCAGGCGTGGATACGCAGTATTTT.

This clone was seen only a few times. V usage is TRBV6-1 and J usage is TRBJ1-3; no clear D gene. Germline V lookup: CDR1 MNHNS, CDR2 SASEGT. The CDR3 is 13 amino acids. The V and J ends lost 2 bases and 0 bases respectively, with 2 bases between them. The CDR3 spells CASSETSGNTIYF. CDR3 in DNA: TGTGCCAGCAGTGAAACCTCTGGAAACACCATATATTTT.

The rearrangement uses TRBV9 and TRBJ2-2; D remains ambiguous. The germline V and J ends were trimmed by 0 bases and 2 bases, with 17 bases remaining between them. This CDR3 spans 18 amino acids. The germline V gene encodes CDR1 SGDLS and CDR2 YYNGEE. Here the CDR3 reads CASSVVPRLAGNTGELFF. The CDR3 region has the DNA TGTGCCAGCAGCGTAGTCCCCCGGTTGGCAGGAAACACCGGGGAGCTGTTTTTT.

The table lists this clone with a few counts. The J gene is TRBJ2-6, the V gene TRBV25-1, with 7 bases identical to TRBD1. The CDR3 contains 17 residues. Per the germline V gene, CDR1 is MGHDK and CDR2 is SYGVNS. Trimming removed 6 bases from V and 1 base from J; junction bases left unmatched: 9. CDR3 DNA sequence: TGTGCCAGCAGCTTGCGACAGGGCTCATCTGGGGCCAACGTCCTGACTTTC. It codes for CASSLRQGSSGANVLTF.

J is TRBJ1-5 and V is TRBV9; tentatively, D is TRBD1 (6 bases). This CDR3 spans 14 amino acids. V lost 2 bases and J lost 2, with 8 bases in between. CDR1 is SGDLS, CDR2 YYNGEE, per germline. CDR3 protein: CASSVGGRNQPQHF. The DNA of the CDR3 is TGTGCCAGCAGCGTTGGGGGGCGCAATCAGCCCCAGCATTTT.

This clone turned up a few times. The rearrangement joins TRBV5-1 to TRBJ2-1; no reliable D call. This CDR3 region has 11 residues. The V and J ends lost 7 bases and 7 bases respectively, with 9 bases between them. Germline CDR1 is SGHRS and CDR2 is YFSETQ. This CDR3 is CASHSFNEQFF. CDR3 DNA: TGCGCCAGCCACAGTTTTAATGAGCAGTTCTTC.

This clone occurred many times. The V call is TRBV7-2, the J call TRBJ2-7; 13 bases align to TRBD2. Germline CDR1 SGHTA, CDR2 FQGNSA. The V gene end was trimmed by 4 bases and the J gene end by 1 base; junction bases not matched to a gene: 10. The CDR3 runs to 18 residues. The CDR3 sequence: CASSSPSLAGGGSYEQYF. In DNA, the CDR3 is TGTGCCAGCAGCTCCCCCTCACTAGCGGGGGGGGGTTCCTACGAGCAGTACTTC. Full variable domain (rest looked up from reference TRBV7-2 and TRBJ2-7): GAGVSQSPSNKVTEKGKDVELRCDPISGHTALYWYRQSLGQGLEFLIYFQGNSAPDKSGLPSDRFSAERTGGSVSTLTIQRTQQEDSAVYLCASSSPSLAGGGSYEQYFGPGTRLTVT.

This clone was picked up a small number of times. The rearrangement joins TRBV27 to TRBJ2-7, with 8 bases lining up with TRBD1. V shed 6 bases and J 1 base; nucleotides not matched to a gene: 8. The CDR3 is 15 residues long. In germline, CDR1 is MNHEY, CDR2 SMNVEV (reference sequence). This CDR3 reads CASRRGTGPSYEQYF. CDR3 nucleotide sequence: TGTGCCAGCAGACGCGGGACAGGACCTTCCTACGAGCAGTACTTC.

This chain connects TRBV29-1 to TRBJ2-7; no clear D. CDR3 length: 12 residues. V gave up 7 bases and J gave up 3 bases, with 13 bases separating them. Germline values: CDR1 SQVTM, CDR2 ANQGSEA. This CDR3 is CSGAGQDYEQYF. DNA of the CDR3: TGCAGCGGGGCCGGGCAGGACTACGAGCAGTACTTC.